Listed below are T cell receptor beta chains from one sample, sequenced in a study of T and B cells in COVID-19 patients. MiXCR, run by TCRdb on the multiplex PCR reads, gives a single entry per CDR3 protein. The sample holds roughly 25,000 distinct CDR3 sequences; about 30% are singletons and the top ten take about 1.7%. Sample: blood. The receptor set was obtained from a human donor who had recovered from COVID-19. Both conserved end residues are part of each CDR3. The order of the fields is J gene, V gene, clone size, D gene, CDR3 length, CDR3 protein, CDR3 DNA. The D gene is left open where the match is weak. Size tells how often a clone was seen (once, few, many) or the class of an expanded clone, and some rows leave it out.

TRBJ1-4 | TRBV27 | - | - | 14 | CASSWGGTNEKLFF | TGTGCCAGCAGTTGGGGGGGCACTAATGAAAAACTGTTTTTT
TRBJ2-5 | TRBV6-5 | medium-sized | - | 14 | CASSYGRGQETQYF | TGTGCCAGCAGTTATGGACGGGGTCAAGAGACCCAGTACTTC
TRBJ2-1 | TRBV20-1 | - | - | 15 | CSARDVGLSYNEQFF | TGCAGTGCTAGAGATGTGGGCCTCTCCTACAATGAGCAGTTCTTC
TRBJ2-3 | TRBV11-1 | - | - | 12 | CASSPPPDTQYF | TGTGCCAGCAGCCCCCCCCCAGATACGCAGTATTTT
TRBJ2-7 | TRBV7-9 | - | TRBD1 | 16 | CASSLGEGARYYEQYF | TGTGCCAGCAGCTTAGGAGAGGGGGCCAGATACTACGAGCAGTACTTC
TRBJ2-1 | TRBV6-6 | few | - | 17 | CASLGGSGTPSYNEQFF | TGTGCCAGTCTTGGAGGATCCGGGACACCTTCCTACAATGAGCAGTTCTTC
TRBJ2-5 | TRBV24-1 | few | - | 15 | CATSDFGVSGETQYF | TGTGCCACCAGTGATTTCGGGGTTTCGGGGGAGACCCAGTACTTC
TRBJ2-7 | TRBV5-1 | - | - | 15 | CASSAVAGNTYEQYF | TGCGCCAGCAGCGCGGTAGCAGGGAACACCTACGAGCAGTACTTC
TRBJ2-7 | TRBV19 | many | TRBD2 | 14 | CASRTSGAGSEQYF | TGTGCCAGTCGGACTAGCGGGGCAGGGAGCGAGCAGTACTTC
TRBJ2-6 | TRBV27 | medium-sized | - | 18 | CASTGIQGRASGANVLTF | TGTGCCAGCACGGGAATACAGGGGAGGGCCTCTGGGGCCAACGTCCTGACTTTC
TRBJ1-4 | TRBV4-3 | - | - | 15 | CASSPNGRRNEKLFF | TGTGCCAGCAGCCCGAATGGGAGGCGAAATGAAAAACTGTTTTTT
TRBJ2-5 | TRBV5-4 | - | - | 13 | CASSLAIVETQYF | TGTGCCAGCAGCTTAGCCATCGTGGAGACCCAGTACTTC
TRBJ2-7 | TRBV27 | - | TRBD1 | 17 | CASSPLYLTGDLYEQYF | TGTGCCAGCAGTCCTCTATACCTCACAGGGGACCTGTACGAGCAGTACTTC
TRBJ2-7 | TRBV19 | many | - | 15 | CASSNGSSPSYEQYF | TGTGCCAGTAGTAACGGGAGCTCTCCATCCTACGAGCAGTACTTC
TRBJ1-1 | TRBV5-5 | once | TRBD1 | 15 | CASSLVAGGATEAFF | TGCGCCAGCAGCTTGGTGGCAGGGGGGGCCACTGAAGCTTTCTTT
TRBJ2-7 | TRBV6-4 | - | - | 13 | CARYALNSYEQYF | TGTGCCAGGTACGCCCTCAACTCCTACGAGCAGTACTTC
TRBJ2-7 | TRBV15 | few | - | 13 | CATRSGSSYEQYF | TGTGCCACCAGGAGTGGGAGCTCCTACGAGCAGTACTTC
TRBJ1-1 | TRBV19 | few | - | 10 | CASSHQGTFF | TGTGCCAGTAGTCACCAGGGAACTTTCTTT
TRBJ2-5 | TRBV20-1 | - | - | 14 | CSASTSDAQETQYF | TGCAGTGCTAGTACTAGTGACGCCCAGGAGACCCAGTACTTC
TRBJ2-1 | TRBV19 | medium-sized | TRBD2 | 12 | CASSFIAGEQFF | TGTGCCAGTAGTTTTATAGCGGGAGAGCAGTTCTTC
TRBJ2-3 | TRBV7-2 | - | - | 14 | CASSLMGSTDTQYF | TGTGCCAGCAGCTTAATGGGCAGCACAGATACGCAGTATTTT
TRBJ2-3 | TRBV6-2/TRBV6-3 | few | - | 14 | CASSPERVTDTQYF | TGTGCCAGCAGTCCCGAGCGGGTCACAGATACGCAGTATTTT
TRBJ1-3 | TRBV18 | - | - | 14 | CASSVGESGNTIYF | TGTGCCAGCTCAGTGGGGGAGTCTGGAAACACCATATATTTT
TRBJ1-1 | TRBV12-3/TRBV12-4 | - | - | 15 | CASSLIETWDTEAFF | TGTGCCAGCAGTTTAATAGAGACATGGGACACTGAAGCTTTCTTT
TRBJ2-7 | TRBV10-2 | - | - | 12 | CASSESGDEQYF | TGCGCCAGCAGTGAGTCCGGGGACGAGCAGTACTTC
TRBJ2-3 | TRBV6-4 | - | - | 13 | CASSVGSTDTQYF | TGTGCCAGCAGTGTTGGTAGCACAGATACGCAGTATTTT
TRBJ2-5 | TRBV10-3 | many | - | 11 | CAISEGETQYF | TGTGCCATCAGTGAGGGAGAGACCCAGTACTTC
TRBJ2-4 | TRBV7-2 | - | TRBD1 | 16 | CASSFQTGQGPNIQYF | TGTGCCAGCAGCTTTCAAACGGGACAGGGTCCGAACATTCAGTACTTC
TRBJ2-7 | TRBV4-3 | - | TRBD1 | 13 | CASSWDRGYEQYF | TGCGCCAGCAGCTGGGACAGGGGCTACGAGCAGTACTTC
TRBJ2-2 | TRBV28 | - | - | 15 | CASLRLQGITGELFF | TGTGCCAGCTTACGGTTACAGGGAATAACCGGGGAGCTGTTTTTT
TRBJ2-1 | TRBV6-5 | many | - | 15 | CASSYSQASYNEQFF | TGTGCCAGCAGTTACTCGCAGGCCTCCTACAATGAGCAGTTCTTC
TRBJ1-2 | TRBV18 | - | - | 13 | CASSLQGNYGYTF | TGTGCCAGCTCACTTCAGGGAAACTATGGCTACACCTTC
TRBJ2-7 | TRBV5-4 | - | TRBD2 | 16 | CASSPAGGGRSYEQYF | TGTGCCAGCAGCCCCGCCGGGGGGGGAAGGTCCTACGAGCAGTACTTC
TRBJ2-5 | TRBV19 | - | - | 15 | CASTTGLGGQETQYF | TGTGCCAGCACCACGGGGCTCGGGGGACAAGAGACCCAGTACTTC
TRBJ1-2 | TRBV27 | medium-sized | - | 14 | CASSRGTERWGYTF | TGTGCCAGCAGCCGAGGGACGGAACGATGGGGCTACACCTTC
TRBJ1-1 | TRBV19 | - | - | 14 | CASMSGRRNTEAFF | TGTGCCAGTATGTCAGGCAGAAGGAACACTGAAGCTTTCTTT
TRBJ1-3 | TRBV18 | - | - | 14 | CASSPAGAGNTIYF | TGTGCCAGCTCACCAGCAGGGGCTGGAAACACCATATATTTT
TRBJ1-4 | TRBV9 | - | - | 13 | CASSPTGTEKLFF | TGTGCCAGCAGTCCAACAGGGACCGAAAAACTGTTTTTT
TRBJ2-1 | TRBV19 | medium-sized | TRBD1 | 14 | CASSMGQAYNEQFF | TGTGCCAGTAGTATGGGACAGGCCTACAATGAGCAGTTCTTC
TRBJ1-1 | TRBV7-2 | few | TRBD1 | 15 | CASSHGQGVSTEAFF | TGTGCCAGCAGCCACGGACAGGGCGTTAGCACTGAAGCTTTCTTT
TRBJ2-2 | TRBV6-2/TRBV6-3 | - | - | 15 | CASTDKSRDTGELFF | TGTGCCAGCACCGACAAGTCGCGAGACACCGGGGAGCTGTTTTTT
TRBJ2-2 | TRBV6-2/TRBV6-3 | few | TRBD1 | 15 | CASSYGTGGTGELFF | TGTGCCAGCAGTTACGGGACAGGGGGGACCGGGGAGCTGTTTTTT
TRBJ2-7 | TRBV15 | many | TRBD2 | 12 | CATSLSGYEQYF | TGTGCCACCAGCCTTAGCGGGTACGAGCAGTACTTC
TRBJ2-1 | TRBV12-3/TRBV12-4 | many | TRBD2 | 12 | CASRGLVNEQFF | TGTGCCAGCAGAGGACTAGTGAATGAGCAGTTCTTC
TRBJ2-1 | TRBV19 | medium-sized | TRBD1 | 15 | CASKGGGQGANEQFF | TGTGCCAGTAAGGGGGGGGGACAGGGGGCCAATGAGCAGTTCTTC